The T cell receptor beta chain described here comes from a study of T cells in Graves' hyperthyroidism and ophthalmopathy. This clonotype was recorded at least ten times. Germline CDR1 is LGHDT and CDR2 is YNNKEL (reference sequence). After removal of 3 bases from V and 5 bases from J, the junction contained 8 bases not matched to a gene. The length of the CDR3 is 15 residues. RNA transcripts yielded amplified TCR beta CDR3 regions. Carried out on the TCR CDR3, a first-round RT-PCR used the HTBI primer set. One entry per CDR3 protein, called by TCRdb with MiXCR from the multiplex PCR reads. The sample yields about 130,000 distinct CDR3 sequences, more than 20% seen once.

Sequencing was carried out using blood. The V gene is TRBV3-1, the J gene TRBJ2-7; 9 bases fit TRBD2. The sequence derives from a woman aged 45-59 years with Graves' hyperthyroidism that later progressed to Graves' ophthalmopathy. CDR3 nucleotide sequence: TGTGCCAGCAGCCATAAGGGACTAGCAGGCAACGAGCAGTACTTC. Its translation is CASSHKGLAGNEQYF.